This TCR beta chain was identified in a study of radiotherapy plus CTLA-4 blockade in lung cancer. The V segment lost 5 bases and the J segment 0 bases; nucleotides outside the gene matches: 4. The CDR3 extends over 15 amino acids. The germline CDR1 and CDR2 sequences are SNHLY and FYNNEI. The table came from immunoSEQ multiplex PCR; TCRdb's copy has only in-frame clones and leaves some out. The repertoire consists of 12,000 to 15,000 clones, with under 75% occurring once and the leading ten covering about 55%. The chain couples TRBV2 to TRBJ1-5, with TRBD1 matching over 7 bases. This sequence originates from a human donor with non-small cell lung cancer whose response to radiotherapy plus ipilimumab could not be evaluated. The sequences come from peripheral blood, collected from a patient treated with radiotherapy plus ipilimumab. The CDR3 DNA follows: TGTGCCAGCAGTCCCGGGACAGATAGCAATCAGCCCCAGCATTTT. The encoded protein is CASSPGTDSNQPQHF.